The next 11 T cell receptor beta chains were all read from a single sample in a study of Ad26.COV2.S vaccination and SARS-CoV-2 variants. Indicated treatment: some 19 received Ad26.COV2.S at low or high dose, single or two shots; several received placebo; per-sample allocation not given. Samples analyzed were those drawn on day 63 after the first vaccine or placebo injection. Measured with immunoSEQ multiplex PCR; TCRdb has only the in-frame clones, and not every one. The data show approximately 300,000 clones, around 81% seen once. Sequencing used peripheral blood, obtained in a trial of Ad26.COV2.S vaccine versus placebo. The receptors were sampled from a person between 18 and 60 years old who received the Ad26.COV2.S COVID-19 vaccine or a placebo.

This clone turned up a few times. This chain uses TRBV27 with TRBJ1-6; D unresolved. CDR1 is MNHEY and CDR2 is SMNVEV in the germline V gene (reference sequence). The V gene lost 0 bases and the J gene lost 4 bases, with 10 bases spanning the gap. CDR3 size: 16 residues. DNA of the CDR3: TGTGCCAGCAGTTTATCGCTTAGCCTATATAATTCACCCCTCCACTTT. Translating gives CASSLSLSLYNSPLHF.

This clone appeared once. The chain uses TRBV20-1 and TRBJ2-5; 16 nucleotides align to TRBD2. This CDR3 is built from 18 residues. The junction had 12 bases not matched to a gene; V was cut back by 3 bases and J by 5 bases. The germline gives CDR1 DFQATT, CDR2 SNEGSKA (reference sequence). The CDR3 spells CSASWSGTSGGAVETQYF. CDR3 bases: TGCAGTGCTAGTTGGAGTGGGACTAGCGGGGGGGCCGTTGAGACCCAGTACTTC.

The chain links TRBV7-3 to TRBJ2-3; D is unclear. V lost 1 base to trimming and J lost 4 bases, with 6 bases between them. CDR1 and CDR2 (germline): SGHTA, FQGTGA. This CDR3 comprises 13 residues. CDR3 sequence: CASSLIGSDTQYF. CDR3 DNA sequence: TGTGCCAGCAGCTTAATCGGATCAGATACGCAGTATTTT.

The chain links TRBV28 to TRBJ2-7; D might be TRBD1 (7 bases). The CDR3 contains 15 residues. Germline CDR1 and CDR2: MDHEN and SYDVKM. Trimming took 6 bases from V and 2 from J, leaving 17 bases between them. CDR3 in amino acids: CASRRGRDSPYEQYF. CDR3 coding DNA: TGTGCCAGCAGGCGGGGCCGGGACAGCCCCTACGAGCAGTACTTC. Full variable domain (outside the CDR3, taken from reference TRBV28 and TRBJ2-7): DVKVTQSSRYLVKRTGEKVFLECVQDMDHENMFWYRQDPGLGLRLIYFSYDVKMKEKGDIPEGYSVSREKKERFSLILESASTNQTSMYLCASRRGRDSPYEQYFGPGTRLTVT.

The chain employs TRBV5-6 and TRBJ1-2, with 10 bases fitting TRBD1. Trimming cost V 5 bases and J 4 bases; bases outside gene matches: 8. Germline assignment: CDR1 SGHDT and CDR2 YYEEEE. This CDR3 is 15 amino acids long. The CDR3 region is CASRTGTGVGYGYTF. The CDR3 region has the DNA TGTGCCAGCAGGACCGGGACAGGGGTGGGCTATGGCTACACCTTC.

The chain uses TRBV6-5 and TRBJ2-7; tentative D call: TRBD1 (5 bases). Germline lookup yields CDR1 MNHEY and CDR2 SVGAGI. The CDR3 is 14 residues long. The V end lost 0 bases, the J end lost 5 bases, and 11 bases lay between the germline ends. CDR3 in DNA: TGTGCCAGCAGTTACTCCGGACAATTAGACGAGCAGTACTTC. Protein product: CASSYSGQLDEQYF.

The rearrangement joins TRBV30 to TRBJ1-5; 7 nucleotides line up with TRBD1. The trim removed 1 base at V and 6 bases at J, leaving 6 bases unmatched. Germline CDR1 and CDR2: GTSNPN and SVGIG (reference sequence). CDR3 length: 14 amino acids. The CDR3 nucleotides are TGTGCCTGGAGTGCACACAGGGGAAGTCAGCCCCAGCATTTT. Translating it yields CAWSAHRGSQPQHF. Full variable domain (remainder filled in from reference TRBV30 and TRBJ1-5): SQTIHQWPATLVQPVGSPLSLECTVEGTSNPNLYWYRQAAGRGLQLLFYSVGIGQISSEVPQNLSASRPQDRQFILSSKKLLLSDSGFYLCAWSAHRGSQPQHFGDGTRLSIL.

The chain uses TRBV28 and TRBJ2-1; D not resolved. The ends were cut back, 7 bases at V and 0 bases at J, with 16 bases in the middle. The germline CDR1 and CDR2 sequences are MDHEN and SYDVKM. CDR3 length equals 16 residues. CDR3 sequence (DNA): TGTGCCAGCAAAGGGCCCTCCCTAATCTCCTACAATGAGCAGTTCTTC. It specifies CASKGPSLISYNEQFF.

This chain links TRBV6-4 with TRBJ2-3; D could derive from TRBD1 or TRBD2 (6 bases each). The CDR3 sequence is 15 residues long. From germline, CDR1 is MRHNA and CDR2 SNTAGT. V was cut by 8 bases and J by 0 bases, with 15 bases left in between. The CDR3 spells CASGGGGGSTDTQYF. DNA of the CDR3: TGTGCCAGCGGTGGAGGAGGGGGAAGCACAGATACGCAGTATTTT.

This clone was seen only a few times. This chain joins TRBV29-1 and TRBJ1-1; unclear D gene. Trimming cost V 5 bases and J 0 bases, with 28 bases left between them. The CDR3 spans 19 residues. CDR1 and CDR2 (germline): SQVTM, ANQGSEA. CDR3 nucleotide sequence: TGCAGCGTTTCGAAAAGTACAGAAGCCTCCCGCTACATGAACACTGAAGCTTTCTTT. Translating gives CSVSKSTEASRYMNTEAFF.

The chain combines TRBV12-5 with TRBJ2-1; TRBD2 agrees at 14 bases. The CDR3 is made up of 19 amino acids. The junction had 5 bases not matched to a gene; V was cut back by 1 base and J by 0 bases. Germline CDR1 LGHNT, CDR2 FRNRAP. CDR3 in DNA: TGTGCTAGTGGTTTGGGACTAGCGGGGGGGTTTAGCTCCTACAATGAGCAGTTCTTC. Translation: CASGLGLAGGFSSYNEQFF.